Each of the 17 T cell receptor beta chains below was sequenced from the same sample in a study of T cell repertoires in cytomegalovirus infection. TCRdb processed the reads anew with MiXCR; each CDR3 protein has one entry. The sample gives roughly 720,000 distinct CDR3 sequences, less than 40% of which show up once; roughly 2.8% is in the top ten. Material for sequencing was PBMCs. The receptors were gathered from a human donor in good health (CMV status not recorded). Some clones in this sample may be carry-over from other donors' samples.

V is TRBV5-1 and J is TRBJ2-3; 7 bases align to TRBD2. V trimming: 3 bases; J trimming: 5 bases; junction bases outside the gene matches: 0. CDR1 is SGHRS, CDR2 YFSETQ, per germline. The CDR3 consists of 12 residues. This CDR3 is CASSWEGDTQYF. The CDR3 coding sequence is TGCGCCAGCAGCTGGGAGGGAGATACGCAGTATTTT.

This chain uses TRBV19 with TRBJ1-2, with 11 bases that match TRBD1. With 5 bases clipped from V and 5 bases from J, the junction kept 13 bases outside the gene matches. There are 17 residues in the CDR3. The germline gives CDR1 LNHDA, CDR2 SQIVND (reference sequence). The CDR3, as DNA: TGTGCCAGTAGTTTATCCGTTGGGACAGGGGGTTTATATGGCTACACCTTC. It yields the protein CASSLSVGTGGLYGYTF.

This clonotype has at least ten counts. The chain's CDR3 is CASSVVTGEVGYTF. The CDR3 DNA reads TGTGCCAGCAGCGTCGTCACAGGGGAAGTTGGCTACACCTTC. This sequence joins TRBV7-2 and TRBJ1-2; TRBD1 agrees at 7 bases. Germline CDR1 SGHTA, CDR2 FQGNSA. The CDR3 extends over 14 amino acids. V lost 5 bases and J lost 7; bases outside the gene matches: 10.

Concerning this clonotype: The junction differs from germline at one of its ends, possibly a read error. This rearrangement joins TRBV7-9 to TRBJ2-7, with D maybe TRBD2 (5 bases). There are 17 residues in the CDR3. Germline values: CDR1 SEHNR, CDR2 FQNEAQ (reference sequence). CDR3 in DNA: TGTGCCAGCAGCTCGGACGGGGTCAACTCCAGGACCTACGTGCAGTACTTC. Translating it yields CASSSDGVNSRTYVQYF. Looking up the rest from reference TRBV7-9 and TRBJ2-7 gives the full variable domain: DTGVSQNPRHKITKRGQNVTFRCDPISEHNRLYWYRQTLGQGPEFLTYFQNEAQLEKSRLLSDRFSAERPKGSFSTLEIQRTEQGDSAMYLCASSSDGVNSRTYVQYFGPGTRLTVT.

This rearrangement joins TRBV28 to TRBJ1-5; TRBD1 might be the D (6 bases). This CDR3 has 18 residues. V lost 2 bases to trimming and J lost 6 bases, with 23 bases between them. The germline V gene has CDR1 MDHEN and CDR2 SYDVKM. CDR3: CASSLTGRQGTLSQPQHF. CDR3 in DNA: TGTGCCAGCAGTTTAACGGGGCGGCAGGGGACTCTGTCTCAGCCCCAGCATTTT.

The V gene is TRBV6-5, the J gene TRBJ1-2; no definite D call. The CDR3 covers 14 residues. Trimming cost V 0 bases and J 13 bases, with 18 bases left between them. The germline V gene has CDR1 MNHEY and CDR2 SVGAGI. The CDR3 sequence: CASSYSPGPYGATF. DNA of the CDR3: TGTGCCAGCAGTTACTCCCCAGGCCCGTATGGCGCCACCTTC.

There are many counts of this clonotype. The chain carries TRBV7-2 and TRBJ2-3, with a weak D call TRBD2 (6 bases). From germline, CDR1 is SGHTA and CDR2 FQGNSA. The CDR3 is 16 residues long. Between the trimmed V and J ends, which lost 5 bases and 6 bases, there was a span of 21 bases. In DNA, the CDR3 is TGTGCCAGCAGCCCCTGGGGGGTGACTAGTTCCGATACGCAGTATTTT. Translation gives CASSPWGVTSSDTQYF.

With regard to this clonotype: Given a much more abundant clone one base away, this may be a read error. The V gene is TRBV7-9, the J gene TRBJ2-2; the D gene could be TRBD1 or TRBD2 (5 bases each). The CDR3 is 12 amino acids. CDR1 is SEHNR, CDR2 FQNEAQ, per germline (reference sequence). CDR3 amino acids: CASSFYPGALFF. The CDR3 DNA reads TGTGCCAGCAGCTTTTACCCCGGGGCGCTGTTTTTT. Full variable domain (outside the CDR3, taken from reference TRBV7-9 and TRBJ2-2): DTGVSQNPRHKITKRGQNVTFRCDPISEHNRLYWYRQTLGQGPEFLTYFQNEAQLEKSRLLSDRFSAERPKGSFSTLEIQRTEQGDSAMYLCASSFYPGALFFGEGSRLTVL.

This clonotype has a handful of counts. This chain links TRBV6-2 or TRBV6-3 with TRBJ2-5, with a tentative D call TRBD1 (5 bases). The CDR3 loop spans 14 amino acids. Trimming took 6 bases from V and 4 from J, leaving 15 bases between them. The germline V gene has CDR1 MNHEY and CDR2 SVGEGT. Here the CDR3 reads CASSRTGFPETQYF. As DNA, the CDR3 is TGTGCCAGCAGCCGAACAGGTTTTCCAGAGACCCAGTACTTC.

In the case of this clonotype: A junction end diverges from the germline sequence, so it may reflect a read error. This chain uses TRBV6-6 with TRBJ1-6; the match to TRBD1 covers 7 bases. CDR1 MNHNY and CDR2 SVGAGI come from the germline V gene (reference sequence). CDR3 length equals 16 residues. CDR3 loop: CARSAFTDRSISPLHF. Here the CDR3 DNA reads TGTGCCCGCAGTGCTTTCACGGACAGGTCCATCTCACCCCTCCACTTT.

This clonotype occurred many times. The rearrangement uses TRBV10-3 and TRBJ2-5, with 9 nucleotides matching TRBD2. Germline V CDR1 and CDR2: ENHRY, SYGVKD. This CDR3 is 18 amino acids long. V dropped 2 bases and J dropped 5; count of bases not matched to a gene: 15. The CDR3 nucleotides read TGTGCCATCAGTGAGGCAGCTAGCGGGACCTCACTGAGGGAGACCCAGTACTTC. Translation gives CAISEAASGTSLRETQYF.

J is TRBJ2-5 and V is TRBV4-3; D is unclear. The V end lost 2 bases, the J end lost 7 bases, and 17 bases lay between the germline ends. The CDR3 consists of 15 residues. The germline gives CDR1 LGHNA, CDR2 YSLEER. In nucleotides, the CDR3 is TGCGCCAGCAGCCAACTGTCCCCAAAGCTAGGGACCCAGTACTTC. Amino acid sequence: CASSQLSPKLGTQYF.

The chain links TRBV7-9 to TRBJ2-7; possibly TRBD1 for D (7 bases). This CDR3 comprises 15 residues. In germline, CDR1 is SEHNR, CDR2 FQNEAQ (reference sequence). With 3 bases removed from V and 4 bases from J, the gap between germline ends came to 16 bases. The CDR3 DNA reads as TGTGCCAGCAGCTTGCAGGGGGGCAAAACTTACGAGCAGTACTTC. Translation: CASSLQGGKTYEQYF.

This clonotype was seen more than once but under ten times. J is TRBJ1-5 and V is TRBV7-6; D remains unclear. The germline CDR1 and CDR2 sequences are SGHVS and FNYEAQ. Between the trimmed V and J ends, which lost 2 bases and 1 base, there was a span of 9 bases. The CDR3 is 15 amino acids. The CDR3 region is CASSLPLRSNQPQHF. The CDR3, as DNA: TGTGCCAGCAGCTTACCTCTCCGAAGCAATCAGCCCCAGCATTTT.

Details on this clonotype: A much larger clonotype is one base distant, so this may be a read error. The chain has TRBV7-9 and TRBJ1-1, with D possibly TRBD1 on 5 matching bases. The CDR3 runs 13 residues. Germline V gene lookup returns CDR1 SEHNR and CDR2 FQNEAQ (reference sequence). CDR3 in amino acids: CASSLGGWGEALF. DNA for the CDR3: TGTGCCAGCAGCTTGGGGGGTTGGGGTGAAGCTTTATTT.

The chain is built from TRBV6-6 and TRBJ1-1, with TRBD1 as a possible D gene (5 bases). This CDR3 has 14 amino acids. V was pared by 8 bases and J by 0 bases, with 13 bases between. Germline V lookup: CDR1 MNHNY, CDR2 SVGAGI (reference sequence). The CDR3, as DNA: TGTGCCAGCCAAGCTTGGGGGTTGAACACTGAAGCTTTCTTT. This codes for CASQAWGLNTEAFF.

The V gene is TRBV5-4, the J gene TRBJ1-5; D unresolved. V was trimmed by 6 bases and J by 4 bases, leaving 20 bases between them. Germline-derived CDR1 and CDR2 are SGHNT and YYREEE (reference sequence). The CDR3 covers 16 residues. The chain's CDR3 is CASKPYNSTPNQPQHF. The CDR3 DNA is TGTGCCAGCAAACCATACAATTCCACACCTAATCAGCCCCAGCATTTT.